The clone carrying this T cell receptor beta chain rates as medium-sized. What it binds is unknown. The sample belongs to a study of beta chain features in type 1 diabetes. This CDR3 is 10 amino acids long. The V end lost 6 bases, the J end lost 5 bases, and 5 bases lay between the germline ends. Points from the study as a whole: Type 1 diabetes patients showed fewer insertions and more deletions at VDJ junctions. Moderately but significantly shorter TCRB CDR3s were found in Type 1 diabetes patients in all four CD4+ subsets. There was a possibility that cDNA sequencing over-represented cells with high TCR expression. Compared to healthy donors, patients appeared to have naive, central memory and Treg TCRB repertoires that were more alike.

Isolated RNA was reverse transcribed in full, so expressed TCRB transcripts were sequenced. Sequenced by immunoSEQ multiplex PCR; TCRdb stores in-frame clones only, minus some. Among about 15,000 clones listed, around three fifths were seen once. This TCR came from a woman aged 18-29 years with type 1 diabetes. The chain is built from TRBV23-1 and TRBJ2-7; D uncertain. Being an ORF, TRBV23-1 has a function that is uncertain. The sequenced material came from stem cell memory CD4+ T cells from blood. This CDR3 reads CASSPNEQYF. For the CDR3, the DNA is TGCGCCAGCAGCCCTAACGAGCAGTACTTC.